What follows is one T cell receptor beta chain and its context. This sample is part of a study of Ad26.COV2.S vaccination and SARS-CoV-2 variants. Across the whole study: COV1001, an Ad26.COV2.S trial, supplied this vaccine-arm donor. By the intramuscular route, Ad26.COV2.S was given once, or twice 56 days apart.

The treatment was: roughly 19 received Ad26.COV2.S at low or high dose, single or two shots; roughly 5 received placebo; per-sample allocation not given. On day 63 after the first injection, vaccine and placebo recipients gave samples. Data came from immunoSEQ multiplex PCR; TCRdb stores just in-frame clones and leaves some out. The sample yields 440,000 or so clones, around 90% seen once. The CDR3 is 12 amino acids. Per germline, CDR1 SEHNR and CDR2 FQNEAQ (reference sequence). J lost 14 bases, V lost 5 bases, and 5 bases had no gene match. The clonotype originates from a person between 18 and 65 years old who received the Ad26.COV2.S COVID-19 vaccine or a placebo. The sample was peripheral blood, taken in a trial of Ad26.COV2.S vaccine versus placebo. The chain joins TRBV7-9 to TRBJ2-1, with TRBD2 matching over 11 bases. The CDR3 spells CASSPTSGKEFF. The CDR3 nucleotides are TGTGCCAGCAGCCCGACTAGCGGGAAAGAGTTCTTC.